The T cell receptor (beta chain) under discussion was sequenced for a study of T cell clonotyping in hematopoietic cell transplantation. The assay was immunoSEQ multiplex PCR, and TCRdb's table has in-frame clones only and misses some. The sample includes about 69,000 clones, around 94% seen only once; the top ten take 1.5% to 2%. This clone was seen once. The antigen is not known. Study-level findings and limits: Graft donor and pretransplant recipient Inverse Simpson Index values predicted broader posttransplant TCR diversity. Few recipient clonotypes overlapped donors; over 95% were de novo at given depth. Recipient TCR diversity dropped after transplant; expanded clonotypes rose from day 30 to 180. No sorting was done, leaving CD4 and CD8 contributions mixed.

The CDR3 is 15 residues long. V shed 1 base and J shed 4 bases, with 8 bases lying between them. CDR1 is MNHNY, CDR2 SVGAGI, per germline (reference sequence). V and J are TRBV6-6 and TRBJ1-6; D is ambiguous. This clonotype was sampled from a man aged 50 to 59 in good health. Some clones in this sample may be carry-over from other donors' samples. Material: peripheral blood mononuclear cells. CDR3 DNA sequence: TGTGCCAGCAGTTACTACGGGGAGTATAATTCACCCCTCCACTTT. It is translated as CASSYYGEYNSPLHF.